This entry lists 25 T cell receptor beta chains sequenced from one sample in a study of T cells in localized non-small cell lung cancer. Clones were read by immunoSEQ multiplex PCR, and TCRdb kept only the in-frame ones, dropping some. The sample includes under 150,000 clones, 70% to 90% of them seen just once. The sequencing used peripheral blood, collected before any cancer treatment. The receptors shown here come from a female donor at least 60 years old with stage I lung adenocarcinoma.

The chain is built from TRBV2 and TRBJ1-2; TRBD1 matches at 8 bases. The V segment lost 11 bases and the J segment 0 bases; nucleotides outside the gene matches: 8. The germline V gene has CDR1 SNHLY and CDR2 FYNNEI. The CDR3 is made up of 14 amino acids. CDR3 sequence reads: CAGDGQGTNYGYTF. As DNA, the CDR3 is TGTGCCGGAGACGGACAGGGAACTAACTATGGCTACACCTTC.

This clone turned up a few times. The chain carries TRBV7-2 and TRBJ2-1; D unclear. Looked up from germline, CDR1 is SGHTA and CDR2 is FQGNSA. The CDR3 is 16 amino acids. V gave up 0 bases and J gave up 0 bases, with 9 bases separating them. The CDR3 DNA reads TGTGCCAGCAGCTTAGCAGTGGGTAGCTCCTACAATGAGCAGTTCTTC. Amino acids: CASSLAVGSSYNEQFF. The full variable domain, its missing parts supplied by reference TRBV7-2 and TRBJ2-1, is GAGVSQSPSNKVTEKGKDVELRCDPISGHTALYWYRQSLGQGLEFLIYFQGNSAPDKSGLPSDRFSAERTGGSVSTLTIQRTQQEDSAVYLCASSLAVGSSYNEQFFGPGTRLTVL.

The chain joins TRBV9 to TRBJ2-2, with TRBD2 as a possible D gene (6 bases). Trimming cost V 4 bases and J 4 bases, with 23 bases left between them. Germline lookup yields CDR1 SGDLS and CDR2 YYNGEE. The CDR3 contains 18 residues. The CDR3 DNA follows: TGTGCCAGCAGCACCACCGGGACCCCCCACGGGGGCACCGGGGAGCTGTTTTTT. Translation: CASSTTGTPHGGTGELFF.

The J gene is TRBJ1-1, the V gene TRBV5-1, with D hard to call. Germline CDR1 is SGHRS and CDR2 is YFSETQ. The CDR3 covers 15 residues. Trimming removed 0 bases from V and 4 bases from J, with 13 bases in between. CDR3 sequence: CASSLVTNKGTEAFF. DNA of the CDR3: TGCGCCAGCAGCTTGGTCACAAACAAGGGCACTGAAGCTTTCTTT. The variable domain in full, completed from reference TRBV5-1 and TRBJ1-1, reads KAGVTQTPRYLIKTRGQQVTLSCSPISGHRSVSWYQQTPGQGLQFLFEYFSETQRNKGNFPGRFSGRQFSNSRSEMNVSTLELGDSALYLCASSLVTNKGTEAFFGQGTRLTVV.

The chain is built from TRBV12-5 and TRBJ2-2; 7 bases match TRBD2. The CDR3 spans 15 residues. Germline CDR1 LGHNT, CDR2 FRNRAP. V was clipped by 2 bases and J by 1 base; unmatched bases: 1. The DNA of the CDR3 is TGTGCTAGTGGTTTGTCGGGAGGGAACACCGGGGAGCTGTTTTTT. It specifies CASGLSGGNTGELFF.

V and J are TRBV10-3 and TRBJ2-1, with TRBD1 matching over 9 bases. CDR3 length: 16 amino acids. Germline-derived CDR1 and CDR2 are ENHRY and SYGVKD. The V segment lost 6 bases and the J segment 9 bases; nucleotides outside the gene matches: 15. The CDR3 nucleotides read TGTGCCATCAGCGCGGGACAGGGTGGAGCGGCCGGTGAGCAGTTCTTC. Translating it yields CAISAGQGGAAGEQFF.

The chain links TRBV5-8 to TRBJ2-6, with 7 bases lining up with TRBD2. Trimming removed 3 bases from V and 3 bases from J; junction bases left unmatched: 6. CDR1 and CDR2 from the germline V gene are SGHTS and YDEGEE. CDR3 length: 16 amino acids. This CDR3 is CASSWGGSSGANVLTF. As DNA, the CDR3 is TGTGCCAGCAGCTGGGGCGGGAGTAGTGGGGCCAACGTCCTGACTTTC.

The V and J genes are TRBV19 and TRBJ1-4; no clear D. Germline-derived CDR1 and CDR2 are LNHDA and SQIVND (reference sequence). V was shortened by 5 bases and J by 1 base, with 8 bases between the two germline ends. The CDR3 extends over 14 amino acids. This chain's CDR3 is CASSPTVTNEKLFF. In DNA, the CDR3 is TGTGCCAGTAGTCCCACGGTAACTAATGAAAAACTGTTTTTT.

CDR3 nucleotide sequence: TGTGCCTGGAGTGTACGTCTGGGGTTCGTTACAGATACGCAGTATTTT. This sequence encodes CAWSVRLGFVTDTQYF. The rearrangement joins TRBV30 to TRBJ2-3; no clear D gene. Germline V gives CDR1 GTSNPN, CDR2 SVGIG (reference sequence). V lost 0 bases and J 3 bases, leaving 16 bases between the germline ends. The CDR3 consists of 16 residues.

J is TRBJ2-7 and V is TRBV15, with 8 bases that match TRBD2. Trimming cost V 6 bases and J 3 bases; bases outside gene matches: 4. In germline, CDR1 is LNHNV, CDR2 YYDKDF (reference sequence). The length of the CDR3 is 13 residues. In DNA, the CDR3 is TGTGCCACCAGGCGGGGGGTTGACTACGAGCAGTACTTC. Translation: CATRRGVDYEQYF.

The chain is built from TRBV19 and TRBJ1-2; D unresolved. This CDR3 is built from 17 residues. The germline gives CDR1 LNHDA, CDR2 SQIVND (reference sequence). Deletions cut 5 bases from V and 0 bases from J, with 19 bases between. CDR3 protein: CASSSRPEIYPNYGYTF. The CDR3 nucleotides read TGTGCCAGTAGTTCCCGGCCGGAAATTTACCCTAACTATGGCTACACCTTC.

This chain links TRBV7-2 with TRBJ2-5, with D possibly matching TRBD2 (6 bases). The V gene lost 5 bases and the J gene lost 2 bases, with 18 bases spanning the gap. The CDR3 extends over 16 amino acids. CDR1 is SGHTA and CDR2 is FQGNSA in the germline V gene. In nucleotides, the CDR3 is TGTGCCAGCAGCCCGCGGGTGGGACTCCGACAAGAGACCCAGTACTTC. This sequence encodes CASSPRVGLRQETQYF.

The chain employs TRBV4-2 and TRBJ1-1; D perhaps matches TRBD1 (6 bases). This CDR3 region has 16 residues. Trimming left V 4 bases short and J 4 bases short, with 19 bases between. Germline-derived CDR1 and CDR2 are LGHNA and YNFKEQ. The CDR3 protein is CASSRGEGGSGTEAFF. DNA for the CDR3: TGTGCCAGCAGCCGAGGGGAGGGGGGATCGGGCACTGAAGCTTTCTTT.

J is TRBJ2-7 and V is TRBV27; the D is unclear. This CDR3 has 14 amino acids. V lost 5 bases to trimming and J lost 0 bases, with 11 bases between them. Germline lookup yields CDR1 MNHEY and CDR2 SMNVEV (reference sequence). This chain's CDR3 is CASSPWTVSYEQYF. CDR3 coding DNA: TGTGCCAGCAGTCCATGGACGGTCTCCTACGAGCAGTACTTC.

The V call is TRBV2, the J call TRBJ2-1, with TRBD2 matching 10 bases. Looked up from germline, CDR1 is SNHLY and CDR2 is FYNNEI. V gave up 6 bases and J gave up 0 bases; unmatched junction bases: 14. The CDR3 runs to 19 residues. The CDR3 region has the DNA TGTGCCAGCAGCGAGACTAGCGGGCCAACCTTCAGCTCCTACAATGAGCAGTTCTTC. Protein sequence: CASSETSGPTFSSYNEQFF.

This clone is a singleton in its sample. This chain links TRBV15 with TRBJ2-1, with a weak D call TRBD1 (6 bases). V lost 5 bases and J 1 base, leaving 12 bases between the germline ends. The CDR3 has 15 residues. Per germline, CDR1 LNHNV and CDR2 YYDKDF (reference sequence). The CDR3 reads CATSARRGSYNEQFF. CDR3 sequence (DNA): TGTGCCACCAGCGCACGCAGGGGTTCCTACAATGAGCAGTTCTTC.

The count of this clone is one. The chain has TRBV7-3 and TRBJ1-1; the D gene is possibly TRBD1 (5 bases). This CDR3 region has 15 residues. CDR1 SGHTA and CDR2 FQGTGA come from the germline V gene. Trimming shortened V by 0 bases and J by 5 bases, and 13 bases separated the two germline ends. The CDR3 protein is CASSLTGQGGTEAFF. CDR3 in DNA: TGTGCCAGCAGCTTAACGGGGCAGGGTGGGACTGAAGCTTTCTTT.

This chain uses TRBV27 with TRBJ2-3; possibly TRBD1 for D (5 bases). Trimming stripped 2 bases from V and 1 base from J, with 13 bases between. This CDR3 contains 16 residues. CDR1 is MNHEY, CDR2 SMNVEV, per germline (reference sequence). The CDR3 sequence: CASSLLTVPRTDTQYF. DNA for the CDR3: TGTGCCAGCAGTTTACTGACAGTCCCCCGCACAGATACGCAGTATTTT.

The chain joins TRBV28 to TRBJ2-3; D uncertain. Germline V gene lookup returns CDR1 MDHEN and CDR2 SYDVKM. The ends were cut back, 2 bases at V and 6 bases at J, with 6 bases in the middle. The CDR3 is made up of 12 amino acids. CDR3 sequence reads: CASSLARDTQYF. CDR3 bases: TGTGCCAGCAGTTTAGCAAGGGATACGCAGTATTTT.

V is TRBV18 and J is TRBJ2-7, with 8 bases lining up with TRBD2. Germline V gene sequence: CDR1 KGHSH, CDR2 LQKENI. The CDR3 contains 15 residues. V dropped 0 bases and J dropped 3; count of bases not matched to a gene: 4. Written as DNA, the CDR3 is TGTGCCAGCTCACCACCGGGACTAGGAGGCTACGAGCAGTACTTC. Protein sequence: CASSPPGLGGYEQYF.

This rearrangement joins TRBV10-1 to TRBJ1-1, with a tentative D call TRBD1 (5 bases). V lost 3 bases, J lost 0 bases, and 8 bases lay in between. Germline CDR1 and CDR2: WNHNN and SYGVQD (reference sequence). The CDR3 loop spans 14 amino acids. This CDR3 is CASSDGTVNTEAFF. CDR3 DNA: TGCGCCAGCAGTGACGGGACTGTGAACACTGAAGCTTTCTTT.

The V and J genes are TRBV25-1 and TRBJ2-4; D is uncertain. V was cut by 2 bases and J by 0 bases, with 5 bases left in between. The germline V gene encodes CDR1 MGHDK and CDR2 SYGVNS. CDR3 size: 14 residues. CDR3 protein: CASSERLAKNIQYF. The CDR3 coding sequence is TGTGCCAGCAGTGAACGTCTAGCCAAAAACATTCAGTACTTC.

This chain links TRBV7-3 with TRBJ2-6; D is possibly TRBD1 (6 bases). The germline V gene has CDR1 SGHTA and CDR2 FQGTGA. The ends were cut back, 7 bases at V and 0 bases at J, with 10 bases in the middle. The CDR3 runs to 15 residues. The CDR3 region has the DNA TGTGCCAGCACACAGGGTACCTCTGGGGCCAACGTCCTGACTTTC. Protein product: CASTQGTSGANVLTF. Using reference TRBV7-3 and TRBJ2-6 for the parts outside the CDR3, the full variable domain is GAGVSQTPSNKVTEKGKYVELRCDPISGHTALYWYRQSLGQGPEFLIYFQGTGAADDSGLPNDRFFAVRPEGSVSTLKIQRTERGDSAVYLCASTQGTSGANVLTFGAGSRLTVL.

J is TRBJ2-2 and V is TRBV6-1; 7 bases agree with TRBD1. Germline V gene data show CDR1 as MNHNS and CDR2 as SASEGT. V gave up 6 bases and J gave up 1 base; unmatched junction bases: 2. This CDR3 is built from 14 residues. This CDR3 is CASSRDRNTGELFF. As DNA, the CDR3 is TGTGCCAGCAGCCGGGACAGGAACACCGGGGAGCTGTTTTTT.

This chain uses TRBV5-1 with TRBJ2-7, with 7 bases that match TRBD1. Germline trimming cut 1 base from V and 7 bases from J; bases unmatched to any gene: 11. The germline V gene has CDR1 SGHRS and CDR2 YFSETQ. CDR3 size: 15 residues. The CDR3 spells CASSLIQGYSGEQYF. The DNA for the CDR3 is TGCGCCAGCAGCTTGATACAGGGGTATAGTGGGGAGCAGTACTTC.